A single sample is the source of the 3 T cell receptor beta chains below, sequenced in a study of cytomegalovirus exposure and HLA in healthy donors. Use of 60 Vbeta and 13 Jbeta primers characterized the PCR. Profiling relied on immunoSEQ multiplex PCR, and the TCRdb table lists in-frame clones only, not all of them. This table holds under 200,000 clones, about 72% found once. The sample comprised PBMCs. These receptors originate from a man younger than 45 in good health and CMV-seropositive.

This chain uses TRBV9 with TRBJ2-1; maybe TRBD2 (5 bases). Germline CDR1 is SGDLS and CDR2 is YYNGEE. Trimming removed 2 bases at V and 2 bases at J, with 14 bases between. The CDR3 runs to 16 residues. CDR3 sequence (DNA): TGTGCCAGCAGCGTTCGGCTAGCAGGTCCCTACAATGAGCAGTTCTTC. As protein: CASSVRLAGPYNEQFF.

The chain has TRBV6-5 and TRBJ2-7; D unresolved. Germline loops: CDR1 MNHEY, CDR2 SVGAGI. V was clipped by 5 bases and J by 4 bases, with 6 bases between them. The CDR3 is 11 residues long. The CDR3 DNA reads as TGTGCCAGCAGTCGACTTTACGAGCAGTACTTC. Residues: CASSRLYEQYF.

In the case of this clone: Other DNA variants within this sample encode the same CDR3. The chain has TRBV5-1 and TRBJ2-2; 8 nucleotides match TRBD1. Looked up from germline, CDR1 is SGHRS and CDR2 is YFSETQ. The CDR3 is 15 residues long. J was trimmed by 1 base and V by 4 bases; bases with no gene match: 3. CDR3 loop: CASSPGGGNTGELFF. The CDR3 DNA reads TGCGCCAGCAGCCCAGGGGGCGGGAACACCGGGGAGCTGTTTTTT.